This entry concerns a single TCR beta chain. The CDR3 spans 15 residues. From germline, CDR1 is SGHNT and CDR2 YYREEE (reference sequence). Trimming took off 2 bases at V and 2 bases at J, with 13 bases between the two ends. Sequenced by immunoSEQ multiplex PCR; TCRdb stores in-frame clones only, minus some. This repertoire shows fewer than 200,000 clones, approximately 87% found once; its top ten account for under 15%. This record comes from a study of blood T cell repertoires in COVID-19. This rearrangement joins TRBV5-4 to TRBJ2-5; weak D call: TRBD1 (5 bases). This receptor was taken from a woman aged 70-85 years with COVID-19, enrolled during active disease. Sequenced: peripheral blood. The CDR3 here is CASSFPTEAQETQYF. The CDR3 coding sequence is TGTGCCAGCAGCTTTCCGACAGAAGCGCAAGAGACCCAGTACTTC.